One and the same sample provided the 5 T cell receptor beta chains below, sequenced in a study of shared T cell receptors in the human thymus. Assay used: immunoSEQ multiplex PCR; TCRdb lists only in-frame clones, some missing. In the table there are about 610,000 clones, over 75% of which are singletons. These sequences were also reported in another study, on human thymus T cells.

The sample was thymocytes. These receptor sequences come from a boy under two years old with a congenital heart defect.

The gene calls are TRBV25-1 and TRBJ2-1; possibly TRBD2 for D (6 bases). V was pared by 5 bases and J by 9 bases, with 17 bases between. The V gene's germline CDR1 is MGHDK and CDR2 SYGVNS. This CDR3 comprises 14 residues. CDR3 coding DNA: TGTGCCAGCAGTCCCCGGGGGAGGAACGGTGAGCAGTTCTTC. It codes for CASSPRGRNGEQFF. The full variable domain, completed using reference TRBV25-1 and TRBJ2-1, is EADIYQTPRYLVIGTGKKITLECSQTMGHDKMYWYQQDPGMELHLIHYSYGVNSTEKGDLSSESTVSRIRTEHFPLTLESARPSHTSQYLCASSPRGRNGEQFFGPGTRLTVL.

The V gene is TRBV6-6, the J gene TRBJ1-5, with 7 bases that match TRBD1. This CDR3 contains 15 residues. Germline loops: CDR1 MNHNY, CDR2 SVGAGI (reference sequence). V shed 7 bases, J shed 4 bases, and the junction held 10 bases outside the gene matches. The CDR3 nucleotides are TGTGCCAGCAAGGGGGCAAAGGTTCTGAATCAGCCCCAGCATTTT. Protein product: CASKGAKVLNQPQHF.

J is TRBJ2-7 and V is TRBV14; 15 positions agree with TRBD2. V lost 4 bases to trimming and J lost 11 bases; unmatched junction nucleotides: 6. From germline, CDR1 is SGHDN and CDR2 FVKESK. This CDR3 region has 14 residues. CDR3 loop: CASSLGLAGGPKYF. CDR3 nucleotide sequence: TGTGCCAGCAGCCTTGGACTAGCGGGAGGGCCAAAGTACTTC. Full variable domain (remainder filled in from reference TRBV14 and TRBJ2-7): EAGVTQFPSHSVIEKGQTVTLRCDPISGHDNLYWYRRVMGKEIKFLLHFVKESKQDESGMPNNRFLAERTGGTYSTLKVQPAELEDSGVYFCASSLGLAGGPKYFGPGTRLTVT.

The chain employs TRBV30 and TRBJ2-5; D possibly corresponds to TRBD2 (6 bases). V was trimmed by 3 bases and J by 3 bases, leaving 11 bases between them. The CDR3 has 13 residues. Germline CDR1 GTSNPN, CDR2 SVGIG (reference sequence). CDR3 sequence (DNA): TGTGCCTGGAGCATTCCGGGAGAAGAGACCCAGTACTTC. This encodes CAWSIPGEETQYF.

CDR3 in amino acids: CASSDSKAPNEQFF. The CDR3 nucleotides are TGTGCCAGCAGTGACTCGAAAGCGCCTAATGAGCAGTTCTTC. The V gene is TRBV6-4, the J gene TRBJ2-1; D is undetermined. The V gene's germline CDR1 is MRHNA and CDR2 SNTAGT. CDR3 length: 14 amino acids. V was pared by 0 bases and J by 7 bases, with 10 bases between.